The 32 T cell receptor beta chains below all came from one sample that was sequenced in a study of cytomegalovirus exposure and HLA in healthy donors. PCR was performed using 60 Vbeta and 13 Jbeta primers. The method was immunoSEQ multiplex PCR; TCRdb's version includes in-frame clones alone and lacks a portion of them. Its clone listing holds about 200,000 clones. Specimen: PBMCs. The origin of the receptors is a girl aged 2 to 9 in good health and CMV-seropositive.

The CDR3 loop reads CASSTTSGRGIYEQFF. CDR3 nucleotides: TGTGCCAGCAGCACCACTAGCGGGAGGGGGATTTATGAGCAGTTCTTC. This chain joins TRBV28 and TRBJ2-1; 13 bases match TRBD2. Germline CDR1 reads MDHEN; CDR2 reads SYDVKM. The CDR3 is 16 amino acids. J lost 8 bases, V lost 6 bases, and 10 bases had no gene match.

The V and J genes are TRBV7-9 and TRBJ2-1; TRBD2 matches 9 bases. CDR3 length: 15 residues. V lost 2 bases, J lost 8 bases, and 7 bases stayed unmatched. Germline assignment: CDR1 SEHNR and CDR2 FQNEAQ (reference sequence). CDR3 residues: CASSLLGGRADEQFF. In nucleotides, the CDR3 is TGTGCCAGCAGCTTACTCGGCGGGAGGGCCGATGAGCAGTTCTTC.

The chain combines TRBV28 with TRBJ2-7, with a possible D match to TRBD2 (6 bases). CDR3 length: 14 amino acids. Trimming took 4 bases from V and 7 from J, leaving 17 bases between them. Per the germline V gene, CDR1 is MDHEN and CDR2 is SYDVKM. CDR3 residues: CASSSPSGAGEQYF. CDR3 nucleotides: TGTGCCAGCAGTTCCCCCTCTGGCGCGGGGGAGCAGTACTTC.

V and J are TRBV29-1 and TRBJ1-1; 9 nucleotides line up with TRBD1. The CDR3 length is 13 residues. Germline trimming cut 8 bases from V and 6 bases from J; bases unmatched to any gene: 10. Germline-derived CDR1 and CDR2 are SQVTM and ANQGSEA. Written as DNA, the CDR3 is TGCAGCACACTAACAGGGGGCAATTCTGAAGCTTTCTTT. The encoded protein is CSTLTGGNSEAFF.

The rearrangement links TRBV2 to TRBJ2-3, with D perhaps TRBD2 (5 bases). V was clipped by 6 bases and J by 2 bases, with 12 bases between them. CDR3 size: 14 residues. Germline lookup yields CDR1 SNHLY and CDR2 FYNNEI. In DNA, the CDR3 is TGTGCCAGCAGAAGCGGAGTGAACACAGATACGCAGTATTTT. It specifies CASRSGVNTDTQYF. Full variable domain (outside the CDR3, taken from reference TRBV2 and TRBJ2-3): EPEVTQTPSHQVTQMGQEVILRCVPISNHLYFYWYRQILGQKVEFLVSFYNNEISEKSEIFDDQFSVERPDGSNFTLKIRSTKLEDSAMYFCASRSGVNTDTQYFGPGTRLTVL.

The chain combines TRBV10-3 with TRBJ2-5, with D possibly TRBD2 on 6 matching bases. The V gene's germline CDR1 is ENHRY and CDR2 SYGVKD. The CDR3 totals 12 residues. Deletions cut 9 bases from V and 0 bases from J, with 8 bases between. This chain's CDR3 is CAISGYQETQYF. The CDR3 nucleotides are TGTGCCATTAGCGGTTACCAAGAGACCCAGTACTTC.

The chain joins TRBV29-1 to TRBJ2-1; weak D call: TRBD2 (6 bases). V was trimmed by 5 bases and J by 6 bases, leaving 11 bases between them. From germline, CDR1 is SQVTM and CDR2 ANQGSEA. The length of the CDR3 is 12 residues. The CDR3 coding sequence is TGCAGCGTTCGGGATAGCGGCAATGAGCAGTTCTTC. This encodes CSVRDSGNEQFF.

On this clone: Mismatch with germline at one junction end may stem from a read error. This rearrangement joins TRBV6-8 to TRBJ2-7, with D possibly TRBD2 on 5 matching bases. Germline assignment: CDR1 MNHGY and CDR2 SAAAGT. The CDR3 runs to 21 residues. The DNA of the CDR3 is TGTGCCAGCAGTTATGATTTGTTCGGGCATCCGCAGCCTCCTAGCTCCTACGCGCAGTACTTC. Encoded protein: CASSYDLFGHPQPPSSYAQYF.

The CDR3 bases are TGTGCCAGCAGCTTGGAGGGGGGGCCCTACAATGAGCAGTTCTTC. Its protein is CASSLEGGPYNEQFF. The chain carries TRBV5-4 and TRBJ2-1, with a weak D call TRBD2 (7 bases). Germline CDR1 SGHNT, CDR2 YYREEE (reference sequence). This CDR3 region has 15 residues. V lost 0 bases, J lost 2 bases, and 9 bases lay in between.

The rearrangement joins TRBV21-1 to TRBJ2-5; the DNA was not used to check the table's D call, TRBD2. TRBV21-1 is shown as a pseudogene. This CDR3 has 18 residues. As DNA, the CDR3 is TGTGCCAGCAGCTCCCGGACTAGCGGGAGATCTCGCCAAGAGACCCAGTACTTC. As protein: CASSSRTSGRSRQETQYF.

V and J are TRBV27 and TRBJ1-2, with TRBD1 matching over 7 bases. CDR1 and CDR2 from the germline V gene are MNHEY and SMNVEV (reference sequence). The length of the CDR3 is 14 residues. J was trimmed by 6 bases and V by 5 bases; bases with no gene match: 9. The DNA of the CDR3 is TGTGCCAGCAGTGTCCGACAGGGAACCAATGGCTACACCTTC. It encodes CASSVRQGTNGYTF.

The V gene is TRBV6-1, the J gene TRBJ1-1; D call uncertain. V was trimmed by 6 bases and J by 1 base, leaving 15 bases between them. CDR1 and CDR2 (germline): MNHNS, SASEGT. The CDR3 loop spans 15 amino acids. As DNA, the CDR3 is TGTGCCAGCAGGGCGGGCGGGCGGGGGAACACTGAAGCTTTCTTT. This encodes CASRAGGRGNTEAFF.

The rearrangement joins TRBV6-5 to TRBJ1-1; perhaps TRBD1 as D (6 bases). The V and J ends lost 7 bases and 4 bases respectively, with 19 bases between them. Germline loops: CDR1 MNHEY, CDR2 SVGAGI. The CDR3 extends over 15 amino acids. This chain's CDR3 is CASTHNTGPATEAFF. For the CDR3, the DNA is TGTGCCAGCACCCACAATACAGGGCCGGCCACTGAAGCTTTCTTT.

This rearrangement joins TRBV5-1 to TRBJ2-5; 8 bases map to TRBD1. The germline CDR1 and CDR2 sequences are SGHRS and YFSETQ. V lost 4 bases, J lost 9 bases, and 8 bases stayed unmatched. The CDR3 is made up of 13 amino acids. The CDR3 coding sequence is TGCGCCAGCAGCCCGGGACAGGCCGCATCCCAGTACTTC. It translates to CASSPGQAASQYF.

For the CDR3, the DNA is TGTGCCAGCAGCCGCCGGACAGGGGCCCTTCTCTCCTACGAGCAGTACTTC. Its protein is CASSRRTGALLSYEQYF. The chain couples TRBV14 to TRBJ2-7, with TRBD1 identical over 9 bases. Germline V lookup: CDR1 SGHDN, CDR2 FVKESK. The CDR3 extends over 17 amino acids. The V segment lost 4 bases and the J segment 0 bases; nucleotides outside the gene matches: 10.

This chain joins TRBV18 and TRBJ1-1; D is uncertain. The CDR3 runs to 14 residues. The germline V and J ends were trimmed by 3 bases and 0 bases, with 8 bases remaining between them. Germline CDR1 and CDR2: KGHSH and LQKENI. DNA for the CDR3: TGTGCCAGCTCACCTACAACACTGAACACTGAAGCTTTCTTT. Translation gives CASSPTTLNTEAFF.

This chain links TRBV19 with TRBJ2-1; D remains ambiguous. The CDR3 covers 15 residues. Trimming left V 5 bases short and J 0 bases short, with 11 bases between. Germline V gives CDR1 LNHDA, CDR2 SQIVND (reference sequence). Here the CDR3 reads CASSPSLSSYNEQFF. The CDR3 DNA reads TGTGCCAGTAGTCCCTCACTAAGCTCCTACAATGAGCAGTTCTTC.

The rearrangement links TRBV7-2 to TRBJ2-2; D might be TRBD1 (5 bases). This CDR3 comprises 12 residues. Germline V gene data show CDR1 as SGHTA and CDR2 as FQGNSA. The V end lost 7 bases, the J end lost 7 bases, and 10 bases lay between the germline ends. Written as DNA, the CDR3 is TGTGCCAGCATGGGGCTTAACGGGGAGCTGTTTTTT. Translation: CASMGLNGELFF.

The rearrangement links TRBV2 to TRBJ2-7; tentative D call: TRBD1 (5 bases). CDR3 length: 19 residues. Per germline, CDR1 SNHLY and CDR2 FYNNEI. V shed 2 bases and J shed 1 base, with 24 bases lying between them. The CDR3 loop is CASSEWGQGHSRWSYEQYF. CDR3 nucleotides: TGTGCCAGCAGTGAATGGGGCCAGGGCCACTCCCGGTGGTCCTACGAGCAGTACTTC.

This chain links TRBV9 with TRBJ2-5; 11 bases align to TRBD1. CDR3 size: 16 residues. With 2 bases clipped from V and 0 bases from J, the junction kept 3 bases outside the gene matches. Looked up from germline, CDR1 is SGDLS and CDR2 is YYNGEE. Here the CDR3 reads CASSVGTGGNQETQYF. Written as DNA, the CDR3 is TGTGCCAGCAGCGTGGGGACAGGGGGGAACCAAGAGACCCAGTACTTC.

The J gene is TRBJ1-2, the V gene TRBV6-5; 10 bases match TRBD1. Losses at the gene ends were 6 bases for V and 7 bases for J; bases not matched to a gene: 5. In germline, CDR1 is MNHEY, CDR2 SVGAGI. The CDR3 sequence is 13 residues long. The CDR3 nucleotides are TGTGCCAGCAGACCACGGGACAGGGGTGGCTACACCTTC. Its translation: CASRPRDRGGYTF.

This sequence joins TRBV28 and TRBJ1-2; perhaps TRBD1 as D (6 bases). The V end lost 6 bases, the J end lost 1 base, and 12 bases lay between the germline ends. This CDR3 contains 14 residues. Germline V gives CDR1 MDHEN, CDR2 SYDVKM. The CDR3: CASRFSGDNYGYTF. CDR3 sequence (DNA): TGTGCCAGCAGATTCTCAGGGGATAACTATGGCTACACCTTC.

The chain is built from TRBV5-1 and TRBJ2-1; D might be TRBD2 (5 bases). The germline gives CDR1 SGHRS, CDR2 YFSETQ. The CDR3 has 16 residues. Trimming removed 0 bases at V and 2 bases at J, with 12 bases between. The CDR3 loop is CASSLASFTTYNEQFF. CDR3 nucleotide sequence: TGCGCCAGCAGCTTGGCTAGCTTTACCACCTACAATGAGCAGTTCTTC.

This rearrangement joins TRBV6-5 to TRBJ2-3; TRBD2 might be the D (6 bases). CDR1 is MNHEY, CDR2 SVGAGI, per germline. The length of the CDR3 is 15 residues. V lost 6 bases and J lost 4, with 17 bases in between. For the CDR3, the DNA is TGTGCCAGCAGCGCCGGGGGTACTAGACCAGATACGCAGTATTTT. Its translation: CASSAGGTRPDTQYF.

V usage is TRBV7-2 and J usage is TRBJ2-2; 7 bases fit TRBD2. Trimming removed 5 bases from V and 2 bases from J; junction bases left unmatched: 5. The CDR3 is 15 amino acids. Per the germline V gene, CDR1 is SGHTA and CDR2 is FQGNSA. The CDR3 protein is CASSPSSGNTGELFF. The CDR3 nucleotides read TGTGCCAGCAGCCCCTCTAGCGGTAACACCGGGGAGCTGTTTTTT.

The rearrangement links TRBV6-5 to TRBJ1-5; D is unclear. The germline gives CDR1 MNHEY, CDR2 SVGAGI. Deletions cut 10 bases from V and 1 base from J, with 17 bases between. The CDR3 totals 15 residues. The CDR3 loop reads CATRRDFGSNQPQHF. In DNA form, the CDR3 reads TGTGCCACCAGACGGGATTTTGGGAGCAATCAGCCCCAGCATTTT.

The chain couples TRBV28 to TRBJ2-7; TRBD1 agrees at 7 bases. This CDR3 region has 14 residues. Germline CDR1 reads MDHEN; CDR2 reads SYDVKM. Germline trimming cut 5 bases from V and 1 base from J; bases unmatched to any gene: 5. CDR3 sequence reads: CASSTPGQSYEQYF. In DNA, the CDR3 is TGTGCCAGCAGTACACCGGGACAGTCCTACGAGCAGTACTTC. The full variable domain, rest sourced from reference TRBV28 and TRBJ2-7, is DVKVTQSSRYLVKRTGEKVFLECVQDMDHENMFWYRQDPGLGLRLIYFSYDVKMKEKGDIPEGYSVSREKKERFSLILESASTNQTSMYLCASSTPGQSYEQYFGPGTRLTVT.

The chain carries TRBV12-1 and TRBJ2-2; the listed D gene, TRBD1, was not tested against the DNA. TRBV12-1 is deemed a pseudogene. The CDR3 loop spans 16 amino acids. CDR3 nucleotides: TGTGCCAGCAGCTTTGCACCGACAGGGGAGGGCGGGGAGCTGTTTTTT. Translation gives CASSFAPTGEGGELFF.

Concerning this clone: The sample carries other DNA sequences with the same CDR3. The V call is TRBV5-1, the J call TRBJ1-2; unclear D gene. Germline values: CDR1 SGHRS, CDR2 YFSETQ. The CDR3 contains 13 residues. V was trimmed by 3 bases and J by 0 bases, leaving 6 bases between them. The CDR3 loop is CASSSEANYGYTF. The CDR3 DNA follows: TGCGCCAGCAGCTCAGAGGCTAACTATGGCTACACCTTC.

This chain uses TRBV6-6 with TRBJ1-4; D might be TRBD1 (6 bases). The V gene's germline CDR1 is MNHNY and CDR2 SVGAGI (reference sequence). The V and J ends lost 0 bases and 6 bases respectively, with 14 bases between them. There are 16 residues in the CDR3. As DNA, the CDR3 is TGTGCCAGCAGTTACTCGAGGATAGGGGGGGATGAAAAACTGTTTTTT. Its translation: CASSYSRIGGDEKLFF.

The chain has TRBV10-1 and TRBJ2-5; D perhaps matches TRBD2 (6 bases). The CDR3 length is 12 residues. Trimming stripped 3 bases from V and 7 bases from J, with 9 bases between. CDR1 is WNHNN and CDR2 is SYGVQD in the germline V gene (reference sequence). The CDR3 loop reads CASSDPGGTQYF. Written as DNA, the CDR3 is TGCGCCAGCAGTGATCCCGGGGGGACCCAGTACTTC.

The V call is TRBV2, the J call TRBJ1-1, with TRBD1 as a possible D gene (6 bases). Germline lookup yields CDR1 SNHLY and CDR2 FYNNEI. The V gene lost 7 bases and the J gene lost 6 bases, with 18 bases spanning the gap. This CDR3 has 14 residues. CDR3 sequence (DNA): TGTGCCAGCAAGAGGGGACGGGGGGCCCCTGAAGCTTTCTTT. Amino acid sequence: CASKRGRGAPEAFF. Filled out from reference TRBV2 and TRBJ1-1, the complete variable domain reads EPEVTQTPSHQVTQMGQEVILRCVPISNHLYFYWYRQILGQKVEFLVSFYNNEISEKSEIFDDQFSVERPDGSNFTLKIRSTKLEDSAMYFCASKRGRGAPEAFFGQGTRLTVV.